The 29 T cell receptor beta chains listed next were all sequenced from one sample in a study of T cell clonality in common variable immunodeficiency. Libraries were prepared by immunoSEQ multiplex PCR; TCRdb keeps only in-frame clonotypes and omits some of them. Recorded here are roughly 57,000 clones, none singletons. The sequenced sample consisted of peripheral blood mononuclear cells. Receptor source: a person between 18 and 69 years old in good health.

This clone was seen ten or more times. The CDR3 end lies 3 residues beyond the end of the read and is filled in from the germline J gene. Other nucleotide sequences from this sample produce the same CDR3. The V gene is TRBV30, the J gene TRBJ1-3; no clear D. The length of the CDR3 is 16 residues. V was trimmed by 0 bases and J by 4 bases, leaving 16 bases between them. Germline V gene data show CDR1 as GTSNPN and CDR2 as SVGIG (reference sequence). The covered CDR3 bases are TGTGCCTGGAGTGTAAAGGAGTATAGGGCAGGAAACACC. As protein: CAWSVKEYRAGNT. The CDR3, in full, reads CAWSVKEYRAGNTIYF.

The table lists this clone with many counts. The read gets to within 3 residues of the CDR3 end, and the germline J gene fills in the rest. The chain carries TRBV7-9 and TRBJ2-7, with D hard to call. CDR1 SEHNR and CDR2 FQNEAQ come from the germline V gene (reference sequence). CDR3 length equals 15 residues. Trimming took 6 bases from V and 1 from J, leaving 16 bases between them. The CDR3: CASRSFSASSYEQYF. The DNA read from the CDR3 is TGTGCCAGCAGGTCCTTTAGTGCTTCGTCCTACGAG.

This clone was detected ten times or more. The CDR3 is cut off 3 residues early in the read; its end comes from the germline J gene. The chain couples TRBV19 to TRBJ2-7; weak D call: TRBD2 (5 bases). The ends were cut back, 5 bases at V and 3 bases at J, with 14 bases in the middle. This CDR3 is 14 amino acids long. Germline V gives CDR1 LNHDA, CDR2 SQIVND (reference sequence). CDR3 protein: CASSGAYGVYEQYF. The CDR3 bases that were read are TGTGCCAGTAGTGGAGCCTACGGGGTCTACGAG.

The table lists this clone with many counts. The CDR3 is cut off 3 residues early in the read; its end comes from the germline J gene. This sample also contains other DNA sequences that code for the same CDR3. The genes are TRBV6-2 or TRBV6-3 and TRBJ1-1; the D gene is possibly TRBD1 (5 bases). The V end lost 2 bases, the J end lost 5 bases, and 9 bases lay between the germline ends. The CDR3 length is 13 residues. Germline V gives CDR1 MNHEY, CDR2 SVGEGT. Incomplete CDR3 DNA: TGTGCCAGCAGTTACGGCAGGGTGACTGAA. Encoded protein: CASSYGRVTE. The whole CDR3 sequence reads CASSYGRVTEAFF.

This clone was counted many times. The read finishes 3 residues shy of the CDR3 end, and the germline J gene is used to complete it. V usage is TRBV30 and J usage is TRBJ2-3; D perhaps matches TRBD1 (5 bases). There are 16 residues in the CDR3. With 4 bases removed from V and 0 bases from J, the gap between germline ends came to 17 bases. Germline values: CDR1 GTSNPN, CDR2 SVGIG (reference sequence). The CDR3 protein is CAWIPRAGRSTDTQYF. The part of the CDR3 DNA that was read is TGTGCCTGGATCCCCCGGGCAGGGCGTAGCACAGATACG. Together with reference TRBV30 and TRBJ2-3, the CDR3 gives the full variable domain: SQTIHQWPATLVQPVGSPLSLECTVEGTSNPNLYWYRQAAGRGLQLLFYSVGIGQISSEVPQNLSASRPQDRQFILSSKKLLLSDSGFYLCAWIPRAGRSTDTQYFGPGTRLTVL.

This clone was seen a few times. Being one base from a much bigger clone, this may be a read error. Sequencing ends 3 residues short of the CDR3 end; the germline J gene provides the rest. The chain is built from TRBV6-2 or TRBV6-3 and TRBJ1-1; D might be TRBD1 (6 bases). Per germline, CDR1 MNHEY and CDR2 SVGEGT. The CDR3 length is 14 residues. The CDR3 protein is CARSWFRGNTEAFF. The CDR3 DNA, read in part, is TGTGCCCGCAGTTGGTTCAGGGGGAACACTGAA.

This clone showed up many times. The DNA ends 3 residues before the CDR3 does, and the rest of the CDR3 is filled in from the germline J gene. This chain links TRBV5-1 with TRBJ2-3, with TRBD1 matching over 7 bases. V trimming: 3 bases; J trimming: 0 bases; junction bases outside the gene matches: 4. This CDR3 is built from 15 residues. Germline V lookup: CDR1 SGHRS, CDR2 YFSETQ. Here the CDR3 reads CASSSTGFSTDTQYF. The DNA read from the CDR3 is TGCGCCAGCAGCTCGACAGGGTTTAGCACAGATACG. Based on the CDR3 plus reference TRBV5-1 and TRBJ2-3, the full variable domain is KAGVTQTPRYLIKTRGQQVTLSCSPISGHRSVSWYQQTPGQGLQFLFEYFSETQRNKGNFPGRFSGRQFSNSRSEMNVSTLELGDSALYLCASSSTGFSTDTQYFGPGTRLTVL.

This clone was observed at least ten times. Read sequence stops 3 residues before the CDR3 end, and the germline J gene provides the missing end. V is TRBV7-2 and J is TRBJ2-2, with 9 bases fitting TRBD1. Germline assignment: CDR1 SGHTA and CDR2 FQGNSA. The V segment lost 0 bases and the J segment 5 bases; nucleotides outside the gene matches: 4. There are 16 residues in the CDR3. Here the CDR3 reads CASSLAGTGMTGELFF. CDR3 DNA (partial): TGTGCCAGCAGCTTAGCCGGGACAGGGATGACCGGGGAG.

This clone was seen ten or more times. Read coverage stops 3 residues before the CDR3 terminus; the germline J gene supplies the remainder. The chain couples TRBV20-1 to TRBJ2-3; 12 bases align to TRBD2. Germline V gene data show CDR1 as DFQATT and CDR2 as SNEGSKA (reference sequence). This CDR3 spans 19 amino acids. The CDR3 sequence: CSARLAGGVLKGVQETQYF. CDR3 DNA (partial): TGCAGTGCGAGGCTAGCGGGGGGGGTATTAAAAGGGGTCCAAGAGACG.

The table lists this clone with many counts. The read terminates 3 residues before the CDR3 end, so the remaining end is supplied by the germline J gene. The chain links TRBV20-1 to TRBJ2-1, with TRBD2 identical over 11 bases. Trimming at V came to 5 bases and at J to 8 bases, leaving 8 bases not matched to a gene. The V gene's germline CDR1 is DFQATT and CDR2 SNEGSKA (reference sequence). The CDR3 is made up of 14 amino acids. CDR3: CSAPKTSGTYEQFF. The covered CDR3 bases are TGCAGTGCTCCCAAGACTAGCGGGACCTATGAG.

This clone was observed at least ten times. The read ends 3 residues shy of where the CDR3 ends; the end is completed using the germline J gene. The chain is built from TRBV20-1 and TRBJ1-2, with D uncertain. The germline CDR1 and CDR2 sequences are DFQATT and SNEGSKA (reference sequence). The CDR3 extends over 12 amino acids. CDR3: CSASVGILGYTF. The covered CDR3 bases are TGCAGTGCCAGTGTTGGTATTCTCGGC.

Of note for this clone: The read ends 3 residues shy of where the CDR3 ends; the end is completed using the germline J gene. V usage is TRBV2 and J usage is TRBJ1-3; D gene ambiguous. There are 11 residues in the CDR3. Germline V gene data show CDR1 as SNHLY and CDR2 as FYNNEI. V gave up 11 bases and J gave up 7 bases, with 12 bases separating them. The CDR3 reads CASEAVNTIYF. The CDR3 bases that were read are TGTGCCTCCGAGGCTGTGAACACC.

This clone was detected many times. The read falls 3 residues short of the CDR3 end, and the missing part is taken from the germline J gene. V usage is TRBV4-2 and J usage is TRBJ1-3; no reliable D call. Germline CDR1 LGHNA, CDR2 YNFKEQ. Trimming shortened V by 4 bases and J by 4 bases, and 29 bases separated the two germline ends. This CDR3 is 20 amino acids long. The sequenced CDR3 bases are TGTGCCAGCAGCCGAATCTGGTCCGCTGGCCCAGCGTCGTCCGGAAACACC. Its protein is CASSRIWSAGPASSGNT. The full CDR3 is CASSRIWSAGPASSGNTIYF.

In this sample, this clone turned up many times. The sequence runs out 3 residues before the end of the CDR3; the remainder is reconstructed from the germline J gene. The chain joins TRBV29-1 to TRBJ2-1; the match to TRBD2 covers 14 bases. In germline, CDR1 is SQVTM, CDR2 ANQGSEA. The CDR3 sequence is 16 residues long. Losses at the gene ends were 6 bases for V and 3 bases for J; bases not matched to a gene: 7. Incomplete CDR3 DNA: TGCAGCGTGGGGGGACTAGCGGGAGTAAACTACAATGAG. Amino acid sequence: CSVGGLAGVNYNE. The entire CDR3 protein is CSVGGLAGVNYNEQFF.

As concerns this clone: The CDR3 end is not reached by the read, which stops 3 residues before it; the germline J gene fills it in. The genes are TRBV7-2 and TRBJ1-2; D gene unclear. The length of the CDR3 is 15 residues. CDR1 and CDR2 (germline): SGHTA, FQGNSA. This CDR3 is CASSPWGSVPVDYTF. The sequenced CDR3 bases are TGTGCCAGCAGCCCCTGGGGTAGCGTCCCTGTCGAC.

This clone was seen only a few times. The DNA ends 3 residues before the CDR3 does, and the rest of the CDR3 is filled in from the germline J gene. This sequence joins TRBV7-2 and TRBJ1-5; TRBD1 might be the D (5 bases). The V end was cut by 5 bases, the J end by 0 bases, with 11 bases between. Germline CDR1 SGHTA, CDR2 FQGNSA. The CDR3 is 15 residues long. The CDR3 is CASSRDSNSNQPQHF. The DNA read from the CDR3 is TGTGCCAGCAGCCGTGACAGTAATAGCAATCAGCCC.

This clone was recorded at least ten times. From the germline J gene comes the end of the CDR3, since the read stops 3 residues before it. The V and J genes are TRBV29-1 and TRBJ2-7, with TRBD1 matching over 10 bases. The CDR3 runs 13 residues. Germline V gene data show CDR1 as SQVTM and CDR2 as ANQGSEA. Unmatched junction bases numbered 6, after V lost 7 bases and J lost 3 bases. The CDR3 protein is CSATGTGVYEQYF. The sequenced CDR3 bases are TGCAGCGCCACCGGGACAGGGGTCTACGAG.

This clone was counted ten times or more. Read data end 3 residues before the CDR3 end; the end is taken from the germline J gene. This chain joins TRBV29-1 and TRBJ1-2; TRBD1 aligns across 9 bases. Germline-derived CDR1 and CDR2 are SQVTM and ANQGSEA. With 4 bases clipped from V and 6 bases from J, the junction kept 0 bases outside the gene matches. The CDR3 loop spans 11 amino acids. The CDR3 DNA, read in part, is TGCAGCGTTGGGACAGGGGATGGC. It specifies CSVGTGDG. The whole CDR3 protein is CSVGTGDGYTF.

This clone was recorded many times. The sequence runs out 3 residues before the end of the CDR3; the remainder is reconstructed from the germline J gene. The J gene is TRBJ1-6, the V gene TRBV5-1; D gene unclear. Germline lookup yields CDR1 SGHRS and CDR2 YFSETQ. V lost 3 bases to trimming and J lost 9 bases, with 13 bases between them. The CDR3 loop spans 14 amino acids. The part of the CDR3 DNA that was read is TGCGCCAGCAGCTCAAGTCTAGGTGGTTCACCC. This gives the protein CASSSSLGGSP. The full-length CDR3 reads as CASSSSLGGSPLHF. The variable domain in full, completed from reference TRBV5-1 and TRBJ1-6, reads KAGVTQTPRYLIKTRGQQVTLSCSPISGHRSVSWYQQTPGQGLQFLFEYFSETQRNKGNFPGRFSGRQFSNSRSEMNVSTLELGDSALYLCASSSSLGGSPLHFGNGTRLTVT.

This clone was detected ten times or more. From the germline J gene comes the end of the CDR3, since the read stops 3 residues before it. The chain employs TRBV2 and TRBJ1-2; D is possibly TRBD1 (6 bases). V lost 1 base and J 4 bases, leaving 13 bases between the germline ends. The CDR3 runs to 15 residues. Germline lookup yields CDR1 SNHLY and CDR2 FYNNEI. The CDR3 spells CASSEGTARGYGYTF. Incomplete CDR3 DNA: TGTGCCAGCAGTGAAGGTACGGCCAGGGGCTATGGC.

This clone has ten or more counts. Read sequence stops 3 residues before the CDR3 end, and the germline J gene provides the missing end. V and J are TRBV12-3 or TRBV12-4 and TRBJ2-7, with TRBD1 matching 7 bases. With V trimmed by 1 base and J by 2 bases, 17 bases remained unmatched. There are 19 residues in the CDR3. The CDR3 loop is CASSLVAWVSGTETYEQYF. The sequenced CDR3 bases are TGTGCCAGCAGTTTAGTTGCCTGGGTTTCCGGGACAGAGACCTACGAG.

This clone has a handful of counts. The read terminates 3 residues before the CDR3 end, so the remaining end is supplied by the germline J gene. The J gene is TRBJ2-3, the V gene TRBV5-1, with 8 nucleotides matching TRBD2. This CDR3 comprises 16 residues. Per germline, CDR1 SGHRS and CDR2 YFSETQ. Germline trimming cut 3 bases from V and 3 bases from J; bases unmatched to any gene: 9. The part of the CDR3 DNA that was read is TGCGCCAGCAGCTCGTGGCGGGGGGAGGGGACAGATACG. It specifies CASSSWRGEGTDT. The full CDR3 protein reads CASSSWRGEGTDTQYF.

On this clone itself: The missing CDR3 end, 3 residues past where the read stops, is filled in from the germline J gene. V and J are TRBV2 and TRBJ2-5; 8 nucleotides match TRBD2. Germline assignment: CDR1 SNHLY and CDR2 FYNNEI. The CDR3 is made up of 16 amino acids. V lost 6 bases, J lost 5 bases, and 14 bases stayed unmatched. Partial CDR3 DNA: TGTGCCAGCAGAGAGACTAGGCTAGCGGGTGGGGAGACC. It specifies CASRETRLAGGET. In full, the CDR3 is CASRETRLAGGETQYF.

This clone was detected ten times or more. The read terminates 3 residues before the CDR3 end, so the remaining end is supplied by the germline J gene. The rearrangement joins TRBV29-1 to TRBJ2-3, with 9 bases identical to TRBD2. V dropped 5 bases and J dropped 4; count of bases not matched to a gene: 13. Germline V CDR1 and CDR2: SQVTM, ANQGSEA. CDR3 length: 16 residues. The CDR3 bases that were read are TGCAGCGTTATTCCCATAGGCGGGAGGGCCGCAGATACG. Protein product: CSVIPIGGRAADT. The full CDR3 is CSVIPIGGRAADTQYF.

There are a few counts of this clone. The DNA ends 3 residues before the CDR3 does, and the rest of the CDR3 is filled in from the germline J gene. The chain couples TRBV19 to TRBJ2-3; TRBD1 agrees at 9 bases. Germline values: CDR1 LNHDA, CDR2 SQIVND (reference sequence). The CDR3 length is 16 residues. CDR3 region: CASSVTGGVGGETQYF. The CDR3 DNA, read in part, is TGTGCCAGTAGTGTCACAGGGGGCGTTGGGGGAGAGACG.

Ten or more counts support this clone. Read coverage stops 3 residues before the CDR3 terminus; the germline J gene supplies the remainder. The chain recombines TRBV28 with TRBJ1-3; D perhaps matches TRBD1 (6 bases). Germline V gene lookup returns CDR1 MDHEN and CDR2 SYDVKM. CDR3 length: 16 residues. Trimming left V 10 bases short and J 0 bases short, with 19 bases between. Incomplete CDR3 DNA: TGTGCCACCTTGGACAGCCTACTACTCTCTGGAAACACC. This codes for CATLDSLLLSGNT. The whole CDR3 sequence reads CATLDSLLLSGNTIYF.

Many counts were recorded for this clone. The DNA read from the CDR3 is TGTGCCAGCAGGACACCGGGACTAGGGTACGAAGAGACG. Its translation is CASRTPGLGYEET. The full CDR3 is CASRTPGLGYEETQYF. V usage is TRBV6-2 or TRBV6-3 and J usage is TRBJ2-3; 8 nucleotides align to TRBD2. The CDR3 end is not reached by the read, which stops 3 residues before it; the germline J gene fills it in. Germline loops: CDR1 MNHEY, CDR2 SVGEGT. The CDR3 runs 16 residues.

This clone has a count of ten or more. The missing CDR3 end, 3 residues past where the read stops, is filled in from the germline J gene. The chain is built from TRBV18 and TRBJ2-3, with D uncertain. The CDR3 length is 14 residues. Looked up from germline, CDR1 is KGHSH and CDR2 is LQKENI. The V gene lost 8 bases and the J gene lost 4 bases, with 16 bases spanning the gap. The sequenced part of the CDR3 DNA is TGTGCCAGCCTAGAAAAGCCCGGTGCAGATACG. Its protein is CASLEKPGADT. The whole CDR3 sequence is CASLEKPGADTQYF.

This clone was detected only a few times. A much larger clone differs by one base, so this may be a read error. The read halts 3 residues ahead of the CDR3 end, with the missing end drawn from the germline J gene. The same CDR3 also results from other DNA sequences found in this sample. The rearrangement uses TRBV7-2 and TRBJ1-3, with D possibly matching TRBD1 (6 bases). CDR3 length: 15 amino acids. Germline loops: CDR1 SGHTA, CDR2 FQGNSA. CDR3 DNA, as far as it was read: TGTGCCAGCAGCCCACAGGGATTTACTGGAAACACA. This codes for CASSPQGFTGNT. The entire CDR3 reads CASSPQGFTGNTIYF.